This TCR beta chain was sequenced during a study of blood T cells in healthy people across ages (dated by TCRdb to 2015 to 2017). Turning to the overall study: In model experiments, template switching captured roughly one uniquely barcoded TCR beta cDNA molecule for every two T cells. The study measured age-related changes in TCR beta repertoire diversity using deep sequencing normalized with unique cDNA molecular identifiers. The donors were divided into four age groups: young (average about 15 years), middle-aged (almost 40), aged (approximately 64) and long-lived (about 80). To avoid experimental bias, donors of different ages were randomly spread across the sequencing lanes. For two donors (one aged 18 to 30 and one aged 80 or older), the study analyzed two additional independent replicas of 1 million unique cDNA reads from the same blood draw. The full study reports these points: Compared with the aged group, more naive CD4+ T cells, fewer expanded clones and increased TCR diversity were shown by the long-lived group, suggesting age selection. Observed TCR beta diversity correlated strongly with the percentage of naive T cells measured by flow cytometry. The CMV infection status of donors was not known, potentially confounding age-related changes in expanded clonotypes. Because profiling used bulk unsorted PBMCs, naive and antigen-experienced compartments could not be compared conclusively. Observed TCR beta diversity per million T cells fell roughly linearly with age, and a significant reduction was already apparent by age roughly 40. Estimates of total diversity from one million sequenced T cells were regarded as lower bounds and underestimates.

The roughly 39 donors, aged about 6 to 100 years, were systemically healthy Caucasian individuals from Russia. Each donor gave 8 to 10 milliliters of peripheral blood, drawn into EDTA-treated Vacutainer tubes. Ficoll-Paque density-gradient centrifugation was used to isolate PBMCs, with at least 6.5 million obtained per sample. Total RNA was extracted from PBMCs with Trizol reagent, with at least 6 micrograms obtained per sample. For every donor, flow cytometry on a PBMC aliquot measured the percentage of naive CD45RAhigh/CD27high T cells. The germline V gene (reference sequence) specifies SEHNR as CDR1 and FQNEAQ as CDR2. Inclusive of the bounding cysteine and phenylalanine, the CDR3 is 15 residues long. Just CDR3 DNA is preserved here, 45 bases in frame from base 1. The V end gives up 8 bases and the J end 11 bases, leaving 18 bases in the junction not matched to a gene. The library was generated by 5' RACE. The reads were generated on an Illumina HiSeq 2500. A second about 7 to 11 cycle PCR used a sample-barcoded 5' primer and a J-beta primer mix. Each TCR beta cDNA molecule received a unique molecular identifier from a template-switch 5' adaptor carrying 12 random nucleotides. Each sample yielded at least 2.5 million CDR3-containing paired-end reads. First-strand cDNA was synthesized from all RNA with the Mint cDNA synthesis kit, primed by a TRBC-specific oligonucleotide. Following uracil-DNA glycosylase treatment, all cDNA underwent a first 18-cycle PCR with the universal primers M1SS and BC2_uni_R. Per the original workflow: Each sample was normalized by randomly selecting 1 million high-quality reads, each carrying a distinct molecular identifier. Instead of being binned into consensus sequences, reads that shared molecular identifiers were thrown out. MiTCR, set to a Q25 quality threshold and the strictest error-elimination algorithm, was used for CDR3 identification, clonotype clustering and error correction. Lower-bound total TCR beta diversity was estimated with a nonparametric unseen species model using Euler transformation. The public sequencing data were trimmed at Q25 with fastp and processed into clonotypes with MiXCR by TCRdb, which kept only in-frame beta chains. CDR3 protein sequences are deduplicated, and each keeps its most common genes and DNA. TCRdb assigned the V and J calls; the authors' analysis was not used. This sample holds over 1.5 million distinct CDR3 sequences; approximately 50% were observed only once. Together, the top ten hold approximately 2% of the sample.

Notes on this clonotype: Its recognized antigen is unknown. It has no much larger one-base neighbor in the sample; base qualities were not kept.

The sequence was collected from a woman aged 40 to 50 in good health. The V gene is TRBV7-9 and the J gene is TRBJ2-5, and 9 junctional nucleotides match TRBD1. The sample comprised blood. The CDR3 region reads CASCSGTGIYNEQYF. Here is the DNA: TGTGCCAGCTGCTCCGGGACAGGGATTTACAATGAGCAGTACTTC.